The clone carrying this T cell receptor (beta chain) was counted at least ten times. The target antigen is unknown. The authors amplified TCR beta CDR3 regions, and they did so from RNA transcripts for repertoire sequencing. HTBI-primed RT-PCR formed the first round, and a multiplex PCR formed the second. TCRdb redid the calling of the multiplex PCR reads with MiXCR, one entry per CDR3 protein. The sample lists hundreds of thousands of distinct CDR3 sequences; 13% to 15% were seen once. These data originate in a study of Graves' ophthalmopathy and Graves' hyperthyroidism. Broader study findings: A roughly 81% specificity and just under 90% sensitivity were achieved by a 13-signature model that separated ophthalmopathy from stable hyperthyroidism.

Germline CDR1 DFQATT, CDR2 SNEGSKA (reference sequence). This CDR3 region has 17 residues. Unmatched junction bases numbered 16, after V lost 6 bases and J lost 2 bases. The chain couples TRBV20-1 to TRBJ2-7; TRBD2 aligns across 10 bases. The TCR comes from a woman aged 25 to 45 with Graves' ophthalmopathy. The specimen sequenced was blood. CDR3 residues: CSAVGLAGARSPYEQYF. The CDR3 nucleotides read TGCAGTGCCGTCGGGCTAGCGGGGGCCCGTTCTCCCTACGAGCAGTACTTC.